This TCR beta chain originates from a study of a mutant IDH1 vaccine in newly diagnosed glioma. Study summary: Treated patients had a mean age of about 44 years and a roughly 60% male, about 38% female split.

Regarding time point: week 47, end of study. Topical imiquimod was applied with each vaccine dose, which held 300 ug of mutant IDH1 20-mer peptide. The germline gives CDR1 SGHAT, CDR2 FQNNGV. The CDR3 loop spans 14 amino acids. Trimming took 6 bases from V and 3 from J, leaving 14 bases between them. Findings and caveats of the study: Pseudoprogression showed no apparent link to changes in top peripheral T cell clonotypes.

The method was immunoSEQ multiplex PCR; TCRdb's version includes in-frame clones alone and lacks a portion of them. The repertoire holds about 62,000 clones, with around 83% as singletons. With regard to this clone: Its antigen is still unknown.

The J gene is TRBJ2-5, the V gene TRBV11-2; a weak D match, TRBD1 (6 bases). This sequence was found in a man under 40 with glioma. The specimen was PBMCs, collected from a glioma patient whose treatment included an IDH1 peptide vaccine. The CDR3 protein is CASRPTGWEETQYF. DNA for the CDR3: TGTGCCAGCAGGCCAACAGGGTGGGAAGAGACCCAGTACTTC.